The T cell receptor (beta chain) described here comes from a study of cytomegalovirus exposure and HLA in healthy donors. The CDR3 runs to 14 residues. V was pared by 0 bases and J by 4 bases, with 1 base of the junction left unmatched. Germline V CDR1 and CDR2: SGHDT, YYEEEE. Study results and limitations: HLA restriction was apparent for most CMV-associated TCR beta chains in a later analysis. In a later analysis, across HLA loci, associated TCR counts were highest for DRB1, lowest for HLA-C. HLA alleles showed associations with some 15,000 TCR beta sequences in a later analysis, at a 0.05 false discovery rate.

In its sample, this clone was seen once. Its matching antigen is unknown. This sample also contains other DNA sequences that code for the same CDR3. 13 Jbeta primers and 60 Vbeta primers were used for the PCR. The data were produced by immunoSEQ multiplex PCR, yet TCRdb's version contains in-frame clones alone and is incomplete. Here the sample spans about 140,000 clones, approximately 80% being singletons. The sample consisted of PBMCs. This rearrangement joins TRBV5-6 to TRBJ2-7; TRBD1 matches at 10 bases. The TCR originated in a middle-aged man in good health and CMV-seronegative. CDR3 sequence: CASSLGQGAYEQYF. DNA for the CDR3: TGTGCCAGCAGCTTGGGACAGGGGGCTTACGAGCAGTACTTC.